A single sample gave rise to the 18 T cell receptor beta chains below, sequenced in a study of T cell changes during pregnancy in multiple sclerosis. The table came from immunoSEQ multiplex PCR; TCRdb's copy has only in-frame clones and leaves some out. The table has 20,000 to 25,000 clones, roughly 80% seen once. Sequenced material: CD8+ T cells from peripheral blood mononuclear cells, taken in the first trimester of pregnancy. The source of these receptors is a female donor in good health, enrolled as a control in a pregnancy study.

V is TRBV5-8 and J is TRBJ1-2; 8 bases agree with TRBD1. CDR3 length equals 14 residues. The ends lost 0 bases at V and 6 bases at J; junction bases unmatched: 4. The germline gives CDR1 SGHTS, CDR2 YDEGEE. The CDR3 loop reads CASSLGQGNDGYTF. In DNA, the CDR3 is TGTGCCAGCAGCTTGGGACAGGGGAACGATGGCTACACCTTC.

J is TRBJ1-2 and V is TRBV20-1; no firm D call. Germline V lookup: CDR1 DFQATT, CDR2 SNEGSKA (reference sequence). The length of the CDR3 is 11 residues. V was trimmed by 6 bases and J by 1 base, leaving 6 bases between them. CDR3 protein: CSAGVNYGYTF. Written as DNA, the CDR3 is TGCAGTGCGGGAGTTAACTATGGCTACACCTTC.

The rearrangement joins TRBV28 to TRBJ1-1; 7 nucleotides match TRBD1. V trimming: 6 bases; J trimming: 5 bases; junction bases outside the gene matches: 15. The CDR3 is made up of 16 amino acids. Germline V lookup: CDR1 MDHEN, CDR2 SYDVKM. CDR3 DNA: TGTGCCAGCAGACCCCGGGACAGAGGTGCGATAACTGAAGCTTTCTTT. Translated: CASRPRDRGAITEAFF.

Concerning this clone: One junction end disagrees with the germline gene, perhaps due to a read error. The CDR3 spells CASSATGSSFMIVF. CDR3 nucleotides: TGTGCCAGCAGTGCGACAGGGAGCTCCTTTATGATTGTCTTT. The V gene is TRBV27, the J gene TRBJ1-1, with TRBD1 matching 7 bases. The germline CDR1 and CDR2 sequences are MNHEY and SMNVEV (reference sequence). This CDR3 contains 14 residues.

The V and J genes are TRBV15 and TRBJ2-7, with 7 bases that match TRBD1. Trimming at V came to 4 bases and at J to 0 bases, leaving 9 bases not matched to a gene. Per germline, CDR1 LNHNV and CDR2 YYDKDF (reference sequence). CDR3 length: 16 residues. The CDR3 nucleotides read TGTGCCACCAGCATACGACAGGGCCCCTACTCCTACGAGCAGTACTTC. It translates to CATSIRQGPYSYEQYF.

The rearrangement uses TRBV9 and TRBJ1-6, with D possibly TRBD1 on 5 matching bases. Trimming removed 3 bases at V and 3 bases at J, with 16 bases between. Germline-derived CDR1 and CDR2 are SGDLS and YYNGEE. This CDR3 is 17 amino acids long. CDR3: CASSANRQKGYNSPLHF. The CDR3 region has the DNA TGTGCCAGCAGCGCGAACAGGCAAAAGGGCTATAATTCACCCCTCCACTTT.

The J gene is TRBJ1-1, the V gene TRBV14; D not certain. Trimming stripped 10 bases from V and 1 base from J, with 22 bases between. From germline, CDR1 is SGHDN and CDR2 FVKESK. CDR3 length: 16 residues. The CDR3 loop reads CATRPGQGGWNTEAFF. CDR3 DNA: TGTGCCACCCGCCCCGGCCAAGGAGGATGGAACACTGAAGCTTTCTTT. Looking up the rest from reference TRBV14 and TRBJ1-1 gives the full variable domain: EAGVTQFPSHSVIEKGQTVTLRCDPISGHDNLYWYRRVMGKEIKFLLHFVKESKQDESGMPNNRFLAERTGGTYSTLKVQPAELEDSGVYFCATRPGQGGWNTEAFFGQGTRLTVV.

This clone was picked up a small number of times. The rearrangement joins TRBV6-7 to TRBJ2-4, with TRBD1 matching over 8 bases. TRBV6-7 is classed as an ORF, of uncertain function. The CDR3 is 16 residues long. The J segment lost 0 bases and the V segment lost 7 bases, leaving 8 bases of the junction unmatched. The CDR3 protein is CASKGQAFGAKNIQYF. CDR3 nucleotide sequence: TGTGCCAGCAAGGGACAGGCCTTCGGAGCCAAAAACATTCAGTACTTC.

This clone has just one count. The chain carries TRBV19 and TRBJ2-1; the D gene is possibly TRBD2 (6 bases). Germline values: CDR1 LNHDA, CDR2 SQIVND (reference sequence). V lost 1 base and J 9 bases, leaving 7 bases between the germline ends. The CDR3 consists of 12 residues. This chain's CDR3 is CASSIGEAEQFF. In nucleotides, the CDR3 is TGTGCCAGTAGTATAGGGGAGGCTGAGCAGTTCTTC.

The CDR3 region is CASSQGLAGGPYEQYF. CDR3 DNA: TGCGCCAGCAGCCAAGGCCTAGCGGGGGGTCCCTACGAGCAGTACTTC. This rearrangement joins TRBV4-3 to TRBJ2-7; 11 nucleotides match TRBD2. After removal of 1 base from V and 2 bases from J, the junction contained 4 bases not matched to a gene. The V gene's germline CDR1 is LGHNA and CDR2 YSLEER. The length of the CDR3 is 16 residues.

V and J are TRBV6-1 and TRBJ2-1; 11 bases align to TRBD2. From germline, CDR1 is MNHNS and CDR2 SASEGT. The CDR3 length is 15 residues. V was pared by 4 bases and J by 6 bases, with 5 bases of the junction left unmatched. The CDR3 DNA reads TGTGCCAGCAGTGTTGGAACTAGCGGGGGCAATGAGCAGTTCTTC. This translates into CASSVGTSGGNEQFF.

The chain joins TRBV6-1 to TRBJ2-2; TRBD1 matches 7 bases. Germline lookup yields CDR1 MNHNS and CDR2 SASEGT. The CDR3 consists of 14 residues. V dropped 7 bases and J dropped 1; count of bases not matched to a gene: 3. The CDR3 DNA reads TGTGCCAGCACCGGGACAGAGAACACCGGGGAGCTGTTTTTT. The encoded protein is CASTGTENTGELFF.

CDR3 nucleotides: TGTGCCAGTAAGGAACGAACAGGCGGACAGAACACTGAAGCTTTCTTT. This translates into CASKERTGGQNTEAFF. The chain employs TRBV19 and TRBJ1-1, with a weak D call TRBD1 (5 bases). Looked up from germline, CDR1 is LNHDA and CDR2 is SQIVND (reference sequence). This CDR3 contains 16 residues. The ends were cut back, 7 bases at V and 1 base at J, with 19 bases in the middle.

The rearrangement joins TRBV27 to TRBJ1-1; the D is unclear. Trimming took off 7 bases at V and 1 base at J, with 10 bases between the two ends. The germline CDR1 and CDR2 sequences are MNHEY and SMNVEV (reference sequence). This CDR3 is 13 amino acids long. The CDR3 nucleotides read TGTGCCAGCACGGGCGGGAGGAACACTGAAGCTTTCTTT. This codes for CASTGGRNTEAFF.

This clone is medium-sized (0.01 to 0.1%). This sequence joins TRBV7-3 and TRBJ2-7; TRBD2 agrees at 10 bases. The CDR3 runs 14 residues. Germline CDR1 SGHTA, CDR2 FQGTGA. J lost 6 bases, V lost 4 bases, and 6 bases had no gene match. This CDR3 is CASSSGASGGEQYF. The DNA for the CDR3 is TGTGCCAGCAGCTCCGGGGCTAGCGGGGGCGAGCAGTACTTC.

The genes are TRBV18 and TRBJ1-1; a possible D gene is TRBD1 (6 bases). The CDR3 is 13 amino acids. Trimming cost V 4 bases and J 7 bases, with 13 bases left between them. Germline loops: CDR1 KGHSH, CDR2 LQKENI. The CDR3 loop is CASSLVKDSEAFF. Written as DNA, the CDR3 is TGTGCCAGCTCACTCGTTAAGGACAGTGAAGCTTTCTTT.

V usage is TRBV5-6 and J usage is TRBJ2-7; 7 nucleotides line up with TRBD2. The CDR3 totals 14 residues. Germline V lookup: CDR1 SGHDT, CDR2 YYEEEE. Losses at the gene ends were 0 bases for V and 5 bases for J; bases not matched to a gene: 5. CDR3 nucleotides: TGTGCCAGCAGCTTGGGTGGCGGGAGTAACGAGCAGTACTTC. It encodes CASSLGGGSNEQYF.

The rearrangement uses TRBV28 and TRBJ2-7; unclear D gene. V gave up 6 bases and J gave up 2 bases, with 11 bases separating them. Germline V gives CDR1 MDHEN, CDR2 SYDVKM. The CDR3 extends over 13 amino acids. The CDR3 coding sequence is TGTGCCAGCAGACGACACCGTGCCTACGAGCAGTACTTC. Translating gives CASRRHRAYEQYF.